This T cell receptor beta chain was captured in a study of human T cells and chemical hapten exposure. The V and J ends lost 6 bases and 9 bases, in that order; junction bases with no gene match: 10. The CDR3 sequence is 15 residues long. This clonotype was observed at least ten times. The time point: patch test 1, 2 weeks after DPC sensitization. The treatment was: therapeutic diphenylcyclopropenone sensitization with weekly scalp DPC. In TCRdb, the RACE reads were re-called with MiXCR into one record per CDR3 protein. The sample records under 450,000 distinct CDR3 sequences, 4.8% being singletons. The chain uses TRBV12-3 or TRBV12-4 and TRBJ1-6; 8 nucleotides line up with TRBD1. The receptor comes from a woman aged 45-60 years with alopecia areata. Some clones in this sample may be carry-over from other donors' samples. The source material was whole blood, sampled in connection with sensitization to the hapten diphenylcyclopropenone (DPC). The CDR3 protein is CASRGDRGLASPLHF. The CDR3 DNA reads as TGTGCCAGCAGGGGAGACAGGGGCCTCGCTTCACCCCTCCACTTT.